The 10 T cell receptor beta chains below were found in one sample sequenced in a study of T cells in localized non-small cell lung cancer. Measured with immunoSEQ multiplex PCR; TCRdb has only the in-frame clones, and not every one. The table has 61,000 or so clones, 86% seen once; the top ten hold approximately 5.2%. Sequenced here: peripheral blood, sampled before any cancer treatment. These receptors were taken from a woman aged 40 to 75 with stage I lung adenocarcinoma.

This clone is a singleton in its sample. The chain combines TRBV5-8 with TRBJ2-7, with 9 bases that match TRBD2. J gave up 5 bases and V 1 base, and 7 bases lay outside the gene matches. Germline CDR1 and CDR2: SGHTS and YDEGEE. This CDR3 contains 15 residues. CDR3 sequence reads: CASSLLTSGLDEQYF. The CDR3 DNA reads TGTGCCAGCAGCTTGCTGACTAGCGGACTCGACGAGCAGTACTTC.

Written as DNA, the CDR3 is TGCAGCGTCCAACAGGGGTTTGGCTACACCTTC. Translating gives CSVQQGFGYTF. This sequence joins TRBV29-1 and TRBJ1-2; 7 bases fit TRBD1. This CDR3 has 11 amino acids. The ends lost 6 bases at V and 7 bases at J; junction bases unmatched: 5. The germline V gene has CDR1 SQVTM and CDR2 ANQGSEA.

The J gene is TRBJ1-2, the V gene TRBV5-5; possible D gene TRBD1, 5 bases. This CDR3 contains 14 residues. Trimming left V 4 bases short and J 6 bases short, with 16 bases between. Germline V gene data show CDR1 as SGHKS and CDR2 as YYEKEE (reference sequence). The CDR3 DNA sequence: TGTGCCAGCAGCCTATTAACAGACAGACATGGCTACACCTTC. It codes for CASSLLTDRHGYTF. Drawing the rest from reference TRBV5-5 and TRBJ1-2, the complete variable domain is DAGVTQSPTHLIKTRGQQVTLRCSPISGHKSVSWYQQVLGQGPQFIFQYYEKEERGRGNFPDRFSARQFPNYSSELNVNALLLGDSALYLCASSLLTDRHGYTFGSGTRLTVV.

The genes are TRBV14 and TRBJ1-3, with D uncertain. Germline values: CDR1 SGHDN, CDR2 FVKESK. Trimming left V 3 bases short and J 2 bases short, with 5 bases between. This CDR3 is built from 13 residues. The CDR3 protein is CASSQPPGNTIYF. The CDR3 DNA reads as TGTGCCAGCAGCCAGCCACCTGGAAACACCATATATTTT.

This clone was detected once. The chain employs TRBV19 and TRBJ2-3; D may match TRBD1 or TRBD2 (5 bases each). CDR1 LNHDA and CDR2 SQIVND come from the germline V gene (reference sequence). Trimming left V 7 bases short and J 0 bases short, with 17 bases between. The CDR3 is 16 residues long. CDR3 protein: CASISRGEDSTDTQYF. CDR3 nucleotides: TGTGCCAGTATTTCGAGAGGGGAAGATAGCACAGATACGCAGTATTTT.

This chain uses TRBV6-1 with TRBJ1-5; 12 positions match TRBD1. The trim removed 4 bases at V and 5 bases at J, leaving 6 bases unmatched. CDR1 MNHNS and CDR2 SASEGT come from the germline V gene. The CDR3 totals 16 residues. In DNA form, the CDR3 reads TGTGCCAGCAGTGCGGGGACAGGGGGCCCCTATCAGCCCCAGCATTTT. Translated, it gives CASSAGTGGPYQPQHF.

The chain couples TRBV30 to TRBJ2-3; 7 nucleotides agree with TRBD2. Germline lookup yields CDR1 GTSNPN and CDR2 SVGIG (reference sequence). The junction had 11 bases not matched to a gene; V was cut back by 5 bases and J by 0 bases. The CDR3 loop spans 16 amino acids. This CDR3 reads CAWGGEWPSSTDTQYF. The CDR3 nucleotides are TGTGCCTGGGGGGGGGAGTGGCCCTCTAGCACAGATACGCAGTATTTT.

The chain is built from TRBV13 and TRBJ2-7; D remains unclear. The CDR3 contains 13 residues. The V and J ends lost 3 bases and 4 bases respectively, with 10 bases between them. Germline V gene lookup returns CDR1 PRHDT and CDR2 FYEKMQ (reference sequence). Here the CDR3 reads CASSFGSRYEQYF. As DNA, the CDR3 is TGTGCCAGCAGCTTCGGGTCCCGATACGAGCAGTACTTC. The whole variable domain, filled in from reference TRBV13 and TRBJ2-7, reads AAGVIQSPRHLIKEKRETATLKCYPIPRHDTVYWYQQGPGQDPQFLISFYEKMQSDKGSIPDRFSAQQFSDYHSELNMSSLELGDSALYFCASSFGSRYEQYFGPGTRLTVT.

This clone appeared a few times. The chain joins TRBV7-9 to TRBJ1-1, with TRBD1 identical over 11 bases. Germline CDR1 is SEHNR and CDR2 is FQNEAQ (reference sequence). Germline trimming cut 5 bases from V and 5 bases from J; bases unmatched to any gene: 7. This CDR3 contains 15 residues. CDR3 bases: TGTGCCAGCAGCGGTGGACAGGGGGCGGAAACTGAAGCTTTCTTT. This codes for CASSGGQGAETEAFF.

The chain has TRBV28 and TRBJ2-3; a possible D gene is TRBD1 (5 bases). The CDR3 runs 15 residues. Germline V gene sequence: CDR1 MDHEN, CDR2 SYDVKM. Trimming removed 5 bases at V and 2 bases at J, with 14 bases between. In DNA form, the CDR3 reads TGTGCCAGCAGTGAAGGTGGGGCTTACACAGATACGCAGTATTTT. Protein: CASSEGGAYTDTQYF.